This T cell receptor (beta chain) was profiled in a study of cytomegalovirus exposure and HLA in healthy donors. Use of 60 Vbeta and 13 Jbeta primers characterized the PCR. Produced via immunoSEQ multiplex PCR; TCRdb's table is partial and in-frame only. The top ten clones hold 6.5% to 8% of a sample with some 70,000 clones, 75% to 85% of them seen once. This receptor was taken from a human donor in good health. Sequencing was carried out using PBMCs.

Written as DNA, the CDR3 is TGTGCCAGTAGTGGGGCGACGAGAAGTGGCTACACCTTC. Translated, it gives CASSGATRSGYTF. The chain links TRBV19 to TRBJ1-2; D might be TRBD1 (5 bases). V was shortened by 5 bases and J by 7 bases, with 14 bases between the two germline ends. This CDR3 spans 13 amino acids. Germline V gives CDR1 LNHDA, CDR2 SQIVND (reference sequence).